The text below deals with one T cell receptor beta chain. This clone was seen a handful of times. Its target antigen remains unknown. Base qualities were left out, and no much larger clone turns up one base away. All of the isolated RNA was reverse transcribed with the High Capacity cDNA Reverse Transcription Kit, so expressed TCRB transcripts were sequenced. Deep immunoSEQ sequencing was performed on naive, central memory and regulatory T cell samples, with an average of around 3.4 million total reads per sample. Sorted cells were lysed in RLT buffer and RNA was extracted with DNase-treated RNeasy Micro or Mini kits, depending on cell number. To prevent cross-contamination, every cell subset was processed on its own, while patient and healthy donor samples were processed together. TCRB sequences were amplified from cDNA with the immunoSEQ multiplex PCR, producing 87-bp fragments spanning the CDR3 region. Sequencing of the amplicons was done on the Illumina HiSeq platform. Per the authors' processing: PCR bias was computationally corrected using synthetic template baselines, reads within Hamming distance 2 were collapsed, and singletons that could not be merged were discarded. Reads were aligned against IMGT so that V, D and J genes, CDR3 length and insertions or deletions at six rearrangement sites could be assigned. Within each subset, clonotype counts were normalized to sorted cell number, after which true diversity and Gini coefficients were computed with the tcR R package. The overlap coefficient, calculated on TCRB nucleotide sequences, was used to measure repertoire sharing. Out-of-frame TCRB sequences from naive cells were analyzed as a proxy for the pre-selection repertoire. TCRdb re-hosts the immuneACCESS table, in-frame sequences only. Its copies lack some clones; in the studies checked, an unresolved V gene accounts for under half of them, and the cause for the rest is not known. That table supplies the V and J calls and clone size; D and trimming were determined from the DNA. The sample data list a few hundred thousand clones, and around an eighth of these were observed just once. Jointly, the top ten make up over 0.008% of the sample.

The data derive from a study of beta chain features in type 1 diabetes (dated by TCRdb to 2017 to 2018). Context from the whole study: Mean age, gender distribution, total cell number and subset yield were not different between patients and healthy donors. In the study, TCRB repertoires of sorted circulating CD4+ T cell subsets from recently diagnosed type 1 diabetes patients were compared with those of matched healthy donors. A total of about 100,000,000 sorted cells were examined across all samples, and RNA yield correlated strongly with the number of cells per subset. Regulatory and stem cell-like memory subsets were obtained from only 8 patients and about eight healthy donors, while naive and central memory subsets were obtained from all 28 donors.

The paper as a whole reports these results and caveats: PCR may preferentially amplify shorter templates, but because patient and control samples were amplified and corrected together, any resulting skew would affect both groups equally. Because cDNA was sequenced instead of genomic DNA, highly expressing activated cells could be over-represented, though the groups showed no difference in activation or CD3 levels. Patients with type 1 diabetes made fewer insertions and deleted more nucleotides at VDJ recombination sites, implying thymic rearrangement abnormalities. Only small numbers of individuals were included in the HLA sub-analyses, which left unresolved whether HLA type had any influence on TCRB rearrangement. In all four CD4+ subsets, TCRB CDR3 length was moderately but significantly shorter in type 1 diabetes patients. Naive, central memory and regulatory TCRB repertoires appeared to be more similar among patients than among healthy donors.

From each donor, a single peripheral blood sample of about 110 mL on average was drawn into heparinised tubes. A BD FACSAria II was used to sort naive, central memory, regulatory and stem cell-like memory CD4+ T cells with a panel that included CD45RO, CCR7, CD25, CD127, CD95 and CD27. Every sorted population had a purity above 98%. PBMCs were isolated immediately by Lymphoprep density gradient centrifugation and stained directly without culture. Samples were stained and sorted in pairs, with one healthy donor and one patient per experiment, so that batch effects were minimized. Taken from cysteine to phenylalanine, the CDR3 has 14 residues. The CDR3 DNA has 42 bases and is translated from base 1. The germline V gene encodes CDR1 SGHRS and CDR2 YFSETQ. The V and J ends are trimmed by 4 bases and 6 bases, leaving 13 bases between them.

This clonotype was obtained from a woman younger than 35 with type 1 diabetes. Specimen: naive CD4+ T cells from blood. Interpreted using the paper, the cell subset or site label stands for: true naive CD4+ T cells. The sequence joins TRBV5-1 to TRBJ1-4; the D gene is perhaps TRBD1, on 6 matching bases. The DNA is TGCGCCAGCAGCCAGCGGGGGCGTGATGAAAAACTGTTTTTT. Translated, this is CASSQRGRDEKLFF.